This TCR beta chain was recovered during a study of vaccination and CD4 T cells after COVID-19. Study-level background: Sampling post-COVID took place a median around 100 days after diagnosis (range 35 to 161). Study findings and constraints: When vaccine-specific clones from convalescent patients were examined, 304 of 307 were spike mono-reactive.

The Oncomine TCR Beta short-read assay sequenced DNA from cultured CD4+ T cells. Each CDR3 protein gets one entry after TCRdb re-called the PCR reads with MiXCR. The sample records under 13,000 distinct CDR3 sequences, approximately 40% being singletons. V was cut by 4 bases and J by 2 bases, with 8 bases left in between. Germline CDR1 and CDR2: MNHEY and SVGAGI. This CDR3 region has 14 residues. This clonotype was observed a few times. Its antigen is undetermined. Described treatment: approximately nine-day PBMC culture with coronavirus spike peptide pools or control peptides (ViraFEST assay). Roughly 2.1 million PBMCs went into each well for culture with approximately 9.4 IU/ml IL-2 and about 10 ug/ml peptide pools. Cells were cultured for approximately ten days, and then CD4+ T cells were isolated by negative selection.

The rearrangement joins TRBV6-5 to TRBJ2-2; D perhaps matches TRBD1 (5 bases). Sequenced here: CD4+ T cells from blood, cultured in vitro, sampled after SARS-CoV-2 vaccination. The sequence derives from a human donor who had recovered from COVID-19. Here the CDR3 reads CASSSTANTGELFF. The CDR3 nucleotides read TGTGCCAGCAGTTCGACAGCAAACACCGGGGAGCTGTTTTTT.